This T cell receptor beta chain came from a study of T-cell reconstitution after alpha-beta-depleted transplantation in children. Unique molecular identifiers tagged the TCRbeta library. TCRdb ran MiXCR on the PCR reads and lists one entry per CDR3 protein. The sample lists roughly 610,000 distinct CDR3 sequences; roughly 10% were seen once. The CDR3 runs 14 residues. Germline V gene sequence: CDR1 LNHDA, CDR2 SQIVND (reference sequence). Trimming shortened V by 1 base and J by 5 bases, and 8 bases separated the two germline ends. There are a few counts of this clonotype. The chain couples TRBV19 to TRBJ2-2, with D tentatively TRBD1 or TRBD2 (5 bases each). The sample in question was PBMCs from the stem cell graft donor, obtained from the stem cell graft. The origin of this receptor is a human donor who donated a stem cell graft to a child with acute myeloid leukemia. The CDR3 DNA is TGTGCCAGTAGTATAGCCGGGACGACCGGGGAGCTGTTTTTT. Residues: CASSIAGTTGELFF.